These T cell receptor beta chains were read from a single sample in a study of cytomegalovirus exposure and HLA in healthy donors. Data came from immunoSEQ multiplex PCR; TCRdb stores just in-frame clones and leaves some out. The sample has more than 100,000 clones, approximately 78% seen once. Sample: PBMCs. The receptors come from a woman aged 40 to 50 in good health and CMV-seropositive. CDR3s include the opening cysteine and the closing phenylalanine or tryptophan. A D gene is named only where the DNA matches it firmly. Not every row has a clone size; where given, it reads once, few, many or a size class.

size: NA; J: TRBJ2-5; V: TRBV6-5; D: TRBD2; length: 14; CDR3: CASTPGGAVETQYF; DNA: TGTGCCAGCACCCCGGGGGGGGCTGTGGAGACCCAGTACTTC
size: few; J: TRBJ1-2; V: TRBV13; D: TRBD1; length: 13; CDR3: CASFSRGAHGYTF; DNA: TGTGCCAGCTTTAGCAGGGGGGCCCATGGCTACACCTTC
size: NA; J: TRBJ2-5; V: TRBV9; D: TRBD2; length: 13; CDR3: CASSPRLAETQYF; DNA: TGTGCCAGCAGCCCTCGACTAGCAGAGACCCAGTACTTC
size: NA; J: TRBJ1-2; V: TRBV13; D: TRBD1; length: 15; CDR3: CASSLGPQGADGYTF; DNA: TGTGCCAGCAGCTTAGGTCCACAGGGGGCGGATGGCTACACCTTC
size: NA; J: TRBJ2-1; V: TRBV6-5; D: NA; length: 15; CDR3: CASSTRLDPYNEQFF; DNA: TGTGCCAGCAGTACGCGACTAGACCCGTACAATGAGCAGTTCTTC
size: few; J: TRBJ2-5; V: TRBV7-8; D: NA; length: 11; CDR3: CASSLQETQYF; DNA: TGTGCCAGCAGCTTACAGGAGACCCAGTACTTC
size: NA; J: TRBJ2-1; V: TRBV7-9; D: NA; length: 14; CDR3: CASSPPRERNEQFF; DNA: TGTGCCAGCAGCCCCCCTCGCGAGAGGAATGAGCAGTTCTTC
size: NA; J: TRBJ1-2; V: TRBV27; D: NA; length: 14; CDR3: CASSRTALSYGYTF; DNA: TGTGCCAGCAGTCGGACAGCCCTTAGCTATGGCTACACCTTC
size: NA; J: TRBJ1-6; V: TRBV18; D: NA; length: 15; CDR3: CASSPTVLSTSPLHF; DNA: TGTGCCAGCTCACCAACGGTATTATCTACTTCACCCCTCCACTTT
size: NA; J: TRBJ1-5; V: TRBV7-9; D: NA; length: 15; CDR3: CASSSGGAVAQPQHF; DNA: TGTGCCAGCAGCTCCGGGGGGGCCGTAGCTCAGCCCCAGCATTTT
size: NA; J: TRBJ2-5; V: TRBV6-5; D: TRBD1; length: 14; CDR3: CASSYPGQRETQYF; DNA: TGTGCCAGCAGTTACCCGGGACAGAGAGAGACCCAGTACTTC
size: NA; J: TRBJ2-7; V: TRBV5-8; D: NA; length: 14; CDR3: CASSLDRVWYEQYF; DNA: TGTGCCAGCAGCTTGGACAGGGTGTGGTACGAGCAGTACTTC
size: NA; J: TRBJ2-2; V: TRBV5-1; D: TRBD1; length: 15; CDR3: CASSSRTGGTGELFF; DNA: TGCGCCAGCAGCTCTCGGACAGGGGGTACCGGGGAGCTGTTTTTT
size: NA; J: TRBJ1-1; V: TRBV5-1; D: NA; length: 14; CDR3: CASSLGDNLAEAFF; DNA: TGCGCCAGCAGCTTGGGCGACAACTTGGCTGAAGCTTTCTTT
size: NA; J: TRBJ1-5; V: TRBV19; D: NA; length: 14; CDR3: CASSHTPGNQPQHF; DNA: TGTGCCAGTAGCCACACCCCAGGGAATCAGCCCCAGCATTTT
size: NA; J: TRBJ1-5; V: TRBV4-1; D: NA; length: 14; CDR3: CASSQEGEGQPQHF; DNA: TGCGCCAGCAGCCAAGAAGGCGAGGGACAGCCCCAGCATTTT
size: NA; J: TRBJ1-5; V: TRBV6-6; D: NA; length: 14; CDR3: CASRRDFTDKPQHF; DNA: TGTGCCAGCAGACGTGACTTCACCGATAAGCCCCAGCATTTT
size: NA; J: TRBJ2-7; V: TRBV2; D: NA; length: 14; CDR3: CASSFTPLSYEQYF; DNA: TGTGCCAGCAGTTTTACTCCCCTCTCCTACGAGCAGTACTTC
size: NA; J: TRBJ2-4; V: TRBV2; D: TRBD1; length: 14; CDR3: CASSGTGQGVIQYF; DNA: TGTGCCAGCAGTGGGACGGGACAGGGAGTTATTCAGTACTTC
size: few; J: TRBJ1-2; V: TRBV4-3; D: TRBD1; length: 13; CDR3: CASTKDRADGYTF; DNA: TGCGCCAGCACCAAGGACAGGGCTGATGGCTACACCTTC
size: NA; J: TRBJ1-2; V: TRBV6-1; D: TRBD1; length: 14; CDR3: CAGGQGSILYGYTF; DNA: TGTGCCGGAGGACAGGGGTCCATTTTGTATGGCTACACCTTC
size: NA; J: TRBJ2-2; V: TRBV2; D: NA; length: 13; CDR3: CASSSTPTGELFF; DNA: TGTGCCAGCAGTTCTACCCCGACCGGGGAGCTGTTTTTT
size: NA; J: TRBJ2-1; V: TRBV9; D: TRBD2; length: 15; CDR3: CASSVAGLASPEQFF; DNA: TGTGCCAGCAGCGTAGCGGGACTAGCCAGCCCTGAGCAGTTCTTC
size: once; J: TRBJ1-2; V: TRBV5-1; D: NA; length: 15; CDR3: CASSLVVLSNYGYTF; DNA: TGCGCCAGCAGCTTGGTCGTCCTATCGAACTATGGCTACACCTTC
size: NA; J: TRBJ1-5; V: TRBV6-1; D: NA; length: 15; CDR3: CASSGRGAQGQPQHF; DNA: TGTGCCAGCAGCGGCCGGGGGGCACAGGGTCAGCCCCAGCATTTT
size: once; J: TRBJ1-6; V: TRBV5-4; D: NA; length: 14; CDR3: CASSPDRGISPLHF; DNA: TGTGCCAGCAGCCCCGACCGGGGGATTTCACCCCTCCACTTT
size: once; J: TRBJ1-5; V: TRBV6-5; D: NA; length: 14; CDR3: CASIGQIGGQPQHF; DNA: TGTGCCAGCATCGGACAGATAGGAGGACAGCCCCAGCATTTT
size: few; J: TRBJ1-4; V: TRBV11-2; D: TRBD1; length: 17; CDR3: CASSRGRTGLSNEKLFF; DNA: TGTGCCAGCAGCCGGGGCAGGACAGGGTTATCTAATGAAAAACTGTTTTTT
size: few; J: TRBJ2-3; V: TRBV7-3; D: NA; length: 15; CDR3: CASSFGVTSTDTQYF; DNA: TGTGCCAGCAGCTTCGGAGTAACTAGCACAGATACGCAGTATTTT
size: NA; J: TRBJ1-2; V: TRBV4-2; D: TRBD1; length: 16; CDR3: CASSQVLGDRDYGYTF; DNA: TGTGCCAGCAGCCAAGTACTGGGGGACAGGGACTATGGCTACACCTTC
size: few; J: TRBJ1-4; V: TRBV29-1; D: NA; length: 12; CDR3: CSVAGVGEKLFF; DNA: TGCAGCGTTGCGGGGGTAGGCGAAAAACTGTTTTTT
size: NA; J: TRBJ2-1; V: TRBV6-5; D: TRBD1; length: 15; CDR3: CASSRQGSSGHEQFF; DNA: TGTGCCAGCAGTCGACAGGGGTCAAGTGGCCATGAGCAGTTCTTC
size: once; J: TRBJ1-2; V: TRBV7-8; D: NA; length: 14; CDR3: CASSSSRVRDGYTF; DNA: TGTGCCAGCAGCTCCTCCCGGGTGAGGGATGGCTACACCTTC
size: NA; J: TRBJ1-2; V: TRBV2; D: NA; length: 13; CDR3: CASSDRVLDGYTF; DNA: TGTGCCAGCAGTGACAGGGTCCTCGATGGCTACACCTTC
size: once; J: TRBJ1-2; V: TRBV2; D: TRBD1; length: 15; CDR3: CASSDGTGGDYGYTF; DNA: TGTGCCAGCAGTGATGGGACAGGGGGCGACTATGGCTACACCTTC
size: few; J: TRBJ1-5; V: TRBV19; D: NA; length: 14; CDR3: CASSSRVGNQPQHF; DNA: TGTGCCAGTAGTTCCAGGGTCGGCAATCAGCCCCAGCATTTT
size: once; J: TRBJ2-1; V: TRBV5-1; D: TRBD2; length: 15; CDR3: CASSFSGGVVVEQFF; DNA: TGCGCCAGCAGCTTTAGCGGGGGGGTGGTGGTTGAGCAGTTCTTC
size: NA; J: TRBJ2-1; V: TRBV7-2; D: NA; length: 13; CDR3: CASSLQGGNEQFF; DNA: TGTGCCAGCAGCCTACAAGGCGGGAATGAGCAGTTCTTC
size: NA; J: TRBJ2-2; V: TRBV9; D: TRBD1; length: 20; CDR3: CASTRRLGTTDRANTGELFF; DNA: TGTGCCAGCACCCGTAGATTGGGAACTACGGACAGGGCGAACACCGGGGAGCTGTTTTTT
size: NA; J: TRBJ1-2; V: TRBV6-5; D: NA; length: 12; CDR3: CASSYGGNGYTF; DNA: TGTGCCAGCAGTTACGGAGGGAATGGCTACACCTTC
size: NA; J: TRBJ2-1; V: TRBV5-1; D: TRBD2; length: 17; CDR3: CASSRKKPGERENEQFF; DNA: TGCGCCAGCAGCCGTAAGAAGCCCGGGGAGCGGGAGAATGAGCAGTTCTTC
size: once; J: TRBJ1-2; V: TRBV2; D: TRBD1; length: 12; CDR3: CASRDRGSGYTF; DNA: TGTGCCAGCAGGGACAGGGGGAGTGGCTACACCTTC
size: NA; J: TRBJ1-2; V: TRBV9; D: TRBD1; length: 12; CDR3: CASSRDSYGYTF; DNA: TGTGCCAGTTCCCGGGACAGCTATGGCTACACCTTC